This T cell receptor beta chain was found in a study of blood T cell repertoires in COVID-19 (dated by TCRdb to about 2020). Background on the whole study: Samples from collaborators originated in the United States, Italy and Spain and spanned both the acute and convalescent phases of COVID-19. Where available, HLA class I and class II types were obtained from metadata supplied by the sample provider rather than from assay-based typing. The repertoires were released in a freely available public database meant as a resource for research on the immune response to SARS-CoV-2. Sample metadata almost always included a de-identified subject ID, COVID-19 status, age in years and sex. Samples came from the ongoing ImmuneRACE study (first 160 participants) plus 1,254 subjects from 6 global collaborators. The prospective study material was composed of cDNA or gDNA derived from T cells, B-cell-depleted T cells, or PBMCs. Subjects who had been exposed to COVID-19, were actively infected with it, or had recovered from it provided the deeply sampled blood TCRbeta repertoires that made up the dataset. Results and caveats for the whole study, not just this receptor: How much clinical and demographic metadata was included differed by source and by participant, and the metadata was provided uncurated.

Whole blood was collected in K2EDTA tubes by collaborating institutions according to the institutions' own protocols. For TCRbeta analysis, collaborator samples were shipped as frozen whole blood, as isolated PBMCs, or as DNA extracted from either sample type. TCRbeta CDR3 regions were amplified from genomic DNA using the immunoSEQ Assay, a bias-controlled multiplex PCR. The study's processing was this. The number of nucleated cells in each sample was estimated from the amplification of reference gene primers within the assay. To quantify the absolute abundance of each unique TCRbeta CDR3 rearrangement, sequence reads were collapsed and filtered. For each sample, productive Simpson clonality was calculated by taking the square root of Simpson's diversity index across productive rearrangements. As stored in TCRdb, this immuneACCESS dataset retains in-frame rearrangements with V and J assigned. A fraction of the clones does not appear; measured against another copy, unresolved V genes explain less than half of the discrepancy, and the remainder lacks a known reason. The V and J calls and clone size come from that table; D and trimming were worked out from the DNA. The sample yields 90,000 to 110,000 clones; nearly 85% were counted once. The top ten hold 6.6% of the sample.

V is trimmed back by 7 bases and J by 2 bases, and the junction contains 7 bases that no gene match accounts for. From a lookup of the germline V gene (reference sequence), CDR1 and CDR2 are MNHEY and SMNVEV. CDR3 length: 15 amino acids, cysteine to phenylalanine. Only the CDR3 region is kept as DNA, spanning 45 bases read in frame from base 1. Turning to this clone: No cognate antigen has been identified for it. One base away there is no much larger clone; base qualities are not given.

Material: peripheral blood. Here the chain combines TRBV27 and TRBJ1-2, with TRBD1 identical over 10 junction bases. This sequence originates from a woman aged 45 to 65 with acute or convalescent COVID-19. The encoded CDR3 is CASTLQTGGNYGYTF. The DNA is as follows: TGTGCCAGCACCCTGCAGACAGGGGGCAACTATGGCTACACCTTC.